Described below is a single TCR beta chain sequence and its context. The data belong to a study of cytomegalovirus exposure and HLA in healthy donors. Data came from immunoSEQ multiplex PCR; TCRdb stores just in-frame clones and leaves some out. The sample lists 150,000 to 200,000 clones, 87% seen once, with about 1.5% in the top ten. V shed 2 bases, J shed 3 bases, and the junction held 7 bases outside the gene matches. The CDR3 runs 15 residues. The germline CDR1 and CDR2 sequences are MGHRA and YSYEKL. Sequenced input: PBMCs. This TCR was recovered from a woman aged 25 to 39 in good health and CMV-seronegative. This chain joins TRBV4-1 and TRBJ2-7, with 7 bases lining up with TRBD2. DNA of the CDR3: TGCGCCAGCAGCCAAACGTTGGGAGGGGACTACGAGCAGTACTTC. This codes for CASSQTLGGDYEQYF.